This TCR beta chain was documented in a study of identical twins. Points from the study as a whole: Abundant beta clonotypes from cord blood had fewer insertions, unlike memory repertoires, which showed none.

All of the donors were Caucasians in good health. A note on this clonotype: As yet, its antigen is unknown. The junction differs from germline at one of its ends, possibly a read error.

TCRdb reprocessed the 5' RACE reads via MiXCR and lists one record per CDR3 protein. This table has some 760,000 distinct CDR3 sequences, 15% to 20% appearing once. Per the germline V gene, CDR1 is SEHNR and CDR2 is FQNEAQ (reference sequence). This CDR3 spans 14 amino acids. These data were also filed under a second study, of T cells expressing NK-cell markers. Per that paper: Dominant NKG2C+ clonotype frequencies of roughly 1.0-7.0% of CD8+ T cells were measured in over 5 donors.

The chain combines TRBV7-9 with TRBJ1-2, with D tentatively TRBD1 (6 bases). The TCR comes from a woman between 18 and 30 years old in good health. Input material: PBMCs. The CDR3, as DNA: TGTGCCAGCAGCCCGACACAGGGATATGGTGGCTACAGCTTC. Its protein is CASSPTQGYGGYSF.